The 4 T cell receptor beta chains in this list originate from one sample, sequenced in a study of T cell responses to AZD1222 COVID-19 vaccine. TCRdb keeps only in-frame clones here, not all; method: immunoSEQ multiplex PCR. The sample lists approximately 110,000 clones, 92% occurring once. Here the sequenced sample was peripheral blood, taken on day 0 of AZD1222 vaccination. These receptors were obtained from an adult in good health.

The rearrangement joins TRBV27 to TRBJ1-5; D not resolved. The CDR3 covers 13 residues. Between the trimmed V and J ends, which lost 5 bases and 9 bases, there was a span of 14 bases. The germline gives CDR1 MNHEY, CDR2 SMNVEV (reference sequence). CDR3 in DNA: TGTGCCAGCAGTCCTTCCTCAATCCGGCCCCAGCATTTT. Protein: CASSPSSIRPQHF.

This chain links TRBV9 with TRBJ1-2; no reliable D call. Germline V gene lookup returns CDR1 SGDLS and CDR2 YYNGEE. The CDR3 length is 14 residues. V was trimmed by 0 bases and J by 4 bases, leaving 10 bases between them. The CDR3 loop is CASSVDGQTYGYTF. CDR3 DNA sequence: TGTGCCAGCAGCGTAGACGGTCAGACCTATGGCTACACCTTC.

This sequence joins TRBV6-5 and TRBJ2-5; tentatively, D is TRBD1 or TRBD2 (5 bases each). In germline, CDR1 is MNHEY, CDR2 SVGAGI. V gave up 3 bases and J gave up 7 bases, with 12 bases separating them. The CDR3 loop spans 13 amino acids. The CDR3 DNA reads as TGTGCCAGCAGTTATAAAACGAGGGGGACCCAGTACTTC. Its protein is CASSYKTRGTQYF.

This clone came up a few times. This chain connects TRBV7-9 to TRBJ1-1; 7 bases are shared with TRBD1. CDR3 length: 12 amino acids. The J segment lost 12 bases and the V segment lost 1 base, leaving 5 bases of the junction unmatched. CDR1 and CDR2 from the germline V gene are SEHNR and FQNEAQ (reference sequence). CDR3 sequence: CASSLGQGGSFF. The CDR3 nucleotides read TGTGCCAGCAGCTTAGGACAGGGCGGATCTTTCTTT.